The 9 T cell receptor beta chains given below trace back to one sample, sequenced in a study of blood T cell repertoires in COVID-19 (dated by TCRdb to the early 2020s). Receptor libraries were prepared by the immunoSEQ multiplex PCR assay. TCRdb provides this immuneACCESS table in a form limited to in-frame rearrangements. Some clones are lacking; in checked studies, under half of them reflect an unresolved V gene, and why the rest are absent is not known. This sample holds 150,000 to 180,000 clones; about four fifths were observed only once. The ten largest clones capture under 0.75% of the sample. Sequencing used peripheral blood. The receptors stem from a man between 60 and 75 years old with acute or convalescent COVID-19.

The chain has TRBV6-2 or TRBV6-3 and TRBJ1-5; a possible D gene is TRBD1 (5 bases). The germline gives CDR1 MNHEY, CDR2 SVGEGT. This CDR3 comprises 16 residues. Trimming pared 6 bases from V and 2 bases from J, leaving 17 bases between. The CDR3 region is CASSSRGRAGNQPQHF. Written as DNA, the CDR3 is TGTGCCAGCAGCTCACGGGGGAGGGCAGGCAATCAGCCCCAGCATTTT.

V is TRBV7-2 and J is TRBJ2-2; the match to TRBD2 covers 7 bases. The V gene end was trimmed by 5 bases and the J gene end by 4 bases; junction bases not matched to a gene: 4. Germline lookup yields CDR1 SGHTA and CDR2 FQGNSA. CDR3 size: 14 residues. The CDR3 DNA reads as TGTGCCAGCAGCGGGGGGGGTCGCACCGGGGAGCTGTTTTTT. It codes for CASSGGGRTGELFF.

The rearrangement uses TRBV5-1 and TRBJ2-6; 9 positions agree with TRBD1. The CDR3 has 18 amino acids. The J segment lost 2 bases and the V segment lost 2 bases, leaving 8 bases of the junction unmatched. The V gene's germline CDR1 is SGHRS and CDR2 YFSETQ. CDR3 DNA: TGCGCCAGCAGCTTCACAGGGGGCGGAGGGGCTGGGGCCAACGTCCTGACTTTC. It encodes CASSFTGGGGAGANVLTF.

The chain joins TRBV5-8 to TRBJ2-1; 9 bases map to TRBD2. The J segment lost 5 bases and the V segment lost 0 bases, leaving 6 bases of the junction unmatched. Germline V gene sequence: CDR1 SGHTS, CDR2 YDEGEE. The CDR3 contains 16 residues. This chain's CDR3 is CASSLGGRGGNNEQFF. The CDR3, as DNA: TGTGCCAGCAGCTTGGGGGGGCGGGGGGGCAACAATGAGCAGTTCTTC.

The rearrangement joins TRBV7-9 to TRBJ2-3; 10 positions agree with TRBD2. V was pared by 2 bases and J by 6 bases, with 14 bases of the junction left unmatched. Germline V gives CDR1 SEHNR, CDR2 FQNEAQ (reference sequence). The CDR3 covers 18 residues. The CDR3 protein is CASSLRVAASGSKDTQYF. CDR3 bases: TGTGCCAGCAGCTTAAGGGTCGCGGCTAGCGGGAGTAAGGATACGCAGTATTTT. Looking up the rest from reference TRBV7-9 and TRBJ2-3 gives the full variable domain: DTGVSQNPRHKITKRGQNVTFRCDPISEHNRLYWYRQTLGQGPEFLTYFQNEAQLEKSRLLSDRFSAERPKGSFSTLEIQRTEQGDSAMYLCASSLRVAASGSKDTQYFGPGTRLTVL.

This chain links TRBV5-8 with TRBJ2-6, with D maybe TRBD2 (5 bases). The CDR3 loop spans 18 amino acids. Germline lookup yields CDR1 SGHTS and CDR2 YDEGEE. Trimming took 0 bases from V and 1 from J, leaving 14 bases between them. For the CDR3, the DNA is TGTGCCAGCAGCTTGGTTGGCGGGTCCCGGTCTGGGGCCAACGTCCTGACTTTC. It translates to CASSLVGGSRSGANVLTF.

The chain employs TRBV6-2 or TRBV6-3 and TRBJ2-5; 7 bases are a match to TRBD2. This CDR3 comprises 14 residues. Germline CDR1 is MNHEY and CDR2 is SVGEGT. The junction had 5 bases not matched to a gene; V was cut back by 3 bases and J by 4 bases. For the CDR3, the DNA is TGTGCCAGCAGTTATACGGGGAGGGGAGAGACCCAGTACTTC. Protein: CASSYTGRGETQYF.

The gene calls are TRBV12-3 or TRBV12-4 and TRBJ1-6; no clear D gene. V shed 7 bases and J shed 6 bases, with 10 bases lying between them. This CDR3 comprises 13 residues. The CDR3 loop is CASTSGFNSPLHF. CDR3 nucleotides: TGTGCCAGCACCTCGGGGTTTAATTCACCCCTCCACTTT.

This CDR3 is CASSLGRGQGALSSYNEQFF. DNA for the CDR3: TGTGCCAGCAGCTTGGGGCGGGGACAGGGGGCTTTGAGCTCCTACAATGAGCAGTTCTTC. The chain carries TRBV11-3 and TRBJ2-1, with 12 bases matching TRBD1. Germline CDR1 is SGHNT and CDR2 is YENEEA. This CDR3 has 20 amino acids. Trimming cost V 3 bases and J 0 bases; bases outside gene matches: 12.